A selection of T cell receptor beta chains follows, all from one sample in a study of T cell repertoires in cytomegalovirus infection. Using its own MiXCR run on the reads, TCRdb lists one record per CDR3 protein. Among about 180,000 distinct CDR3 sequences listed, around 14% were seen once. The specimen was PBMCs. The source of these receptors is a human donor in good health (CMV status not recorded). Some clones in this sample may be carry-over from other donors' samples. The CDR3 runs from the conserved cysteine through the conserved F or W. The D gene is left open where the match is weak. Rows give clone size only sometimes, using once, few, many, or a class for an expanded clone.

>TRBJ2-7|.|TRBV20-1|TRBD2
CSARKNRLAENEQYF
TGCAGTGCTAGGAAGAACAGACTAGCGGAGAACGAGCAGTACTTC
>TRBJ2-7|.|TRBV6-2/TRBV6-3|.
CASSYPDGSSYEQYF
TGTGCCAGCAGTTACCCAGACGGAAGCTCCTACGAGCAGTACTTC
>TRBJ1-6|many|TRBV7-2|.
CASSLGGQNSPLHF
TGTGCCAGCAGCTTAGGGGGGCAGAATTCACCCCTCCACTTT
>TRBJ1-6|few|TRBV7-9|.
CASSTRESVNSPLHF
TGTGCCAGCAGCACGCGGGAGAGCGTGAATTCACCCCTCCACTTT
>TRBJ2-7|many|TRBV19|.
CASSIAPVYEQYF
TGTGCCAGTAGTATAGCTCCGGTCTACGAGCAGTACTTC
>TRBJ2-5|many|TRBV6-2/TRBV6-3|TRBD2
CASSGGHGSGRAQETQYF
TGTGCCAGCAGTGGCGGCCATGGGAGCGGGAGGGCCCAAGAGACCCAGTACTTC
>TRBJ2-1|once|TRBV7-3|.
CASSLGGFTLIQFF
TGTGCCAGCAGCTTAGGGGGATTCACGTTGATTCAGTTCTTC
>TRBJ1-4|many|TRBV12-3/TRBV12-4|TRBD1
CASSFGVLGTATNEKLFF
TGTGCCAGCAGTTTTGGGGTCTTGGGGACAGCAACTAATGAAAAACTGTTTTTT
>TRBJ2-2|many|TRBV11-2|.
CASRIYSGNTGELFF
TGTGCCAGCAGGATATATAGCGGTAACACCGGGGAGCTGTTTTTT
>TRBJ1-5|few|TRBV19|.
CASRQPSGTGSTSNQPQHF
TGTGCCAGTAGACAACCTTCGGGCACAGGGTCTACCTCTAATCAGCCCCAGCATTTT
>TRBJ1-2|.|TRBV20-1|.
CSASQQGGGYTF
TGCAGTGCTAGCCAACAGGGCGGAGGCTACACCTTC
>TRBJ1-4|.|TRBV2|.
CASSEGRDEKLFF
TGTGCCAGCAGTGAAGGGAGGGATGAAAAACTGTTTTTT
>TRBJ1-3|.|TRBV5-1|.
CASSSPTLGTGNTIYF
TGCGCCAGCAGCTCGCCGACCCTAGGGACTGGAAACACCATATATTTT
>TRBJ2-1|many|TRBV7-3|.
CASSSINGDIGEQFF
TGTGCCAGCAGCTCAATCAACGGGGATATCGGTGAGCAGTTCTTC
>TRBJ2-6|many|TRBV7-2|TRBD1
CASSLGGQGIPGANVLTF
TGTGCCAGCAGCTTAGGGGGACAGGGCATACCTGGGGCCAACGTCCTGACTTTC
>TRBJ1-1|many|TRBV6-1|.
CASSAGHLNTEAFF
TGTGCCAGCAGTGCGGGACACCTGAACACTGAAGCTTTCTTT
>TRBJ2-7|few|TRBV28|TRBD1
CASSSPPGQGNEQYF
TGTGCCAGCAGTTCACCACCGGGACAGGGAAACGAGCAGTACTTC
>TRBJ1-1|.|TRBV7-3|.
CASSSLPRQENTEAFF
TGTGCCAGCAGCTCCCTCCCGCGACAGGAGAACACTGAAGCTTTCTTT
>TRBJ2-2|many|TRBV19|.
CASSMRQTGELFF
TGTGCCAGTAGTATGAGGCAAACCGGGGAGCTGTTTTTT
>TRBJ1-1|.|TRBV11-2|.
CASSLPVGPAFF
TGTGCCAGCAGCCTCCCCGTGGGTCCAGCTTTCTTT
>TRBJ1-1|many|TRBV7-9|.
CASSRGAAEAFF
TGTGCCAGCAGCCGCGGGGCTGCAGAAGCTTTCTTT
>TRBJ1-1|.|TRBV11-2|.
CASSLAASGSEAFF
TGTGCCAGCAGCTTAGCCGCCTCAGGGAGTGAAGCTTTCTTT
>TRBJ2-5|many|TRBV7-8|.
CASTTRGVDRPDQYF
TGTGCCAGCACCACAAGGGGGGTGGACCGTCCCGACCAGTACTTC
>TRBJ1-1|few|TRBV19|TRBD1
CASSPLGTVNTEAFF
TGTGCCAGTAGTCCCTTGGGGACAGTGAACACTGAAGCTTTCTTT
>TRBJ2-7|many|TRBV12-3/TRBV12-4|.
CASSGHWGSYEQYF
TGTGCCAGCAGTGGCCATTGGGGGAGCTACGAGCAGTACTTC
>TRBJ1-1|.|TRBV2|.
CASSVTGYTEAFF
TGTGCCAGCAGTGTAACCGGGTACACTGAAGCTTTCTTT
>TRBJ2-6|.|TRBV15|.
CATSRDLATGANVLTF
TGTGCCACCAGCAGAGATCTGGCGACTGGGGCCAACGTCCTGACTTTC
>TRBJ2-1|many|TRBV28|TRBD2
CASSLAAGGTYNEQFF
TGTGCCAGCAGTTTAGCAGCGGGAGGGACCTACAATGAGCAGTTCTTC
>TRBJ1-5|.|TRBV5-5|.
CASSLDGGRPQHF
TGTGCCAGCAGTTTGGACGGGGGTCGGCCCCAGCATTTT
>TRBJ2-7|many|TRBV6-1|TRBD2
CASSPGLAGGEYEQYF
TGTGCCAGCAGTCCCGGACTAGCGGGGGGAGAATACGAGCAGTACTTC
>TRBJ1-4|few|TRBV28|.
CASSLYANEKLFF
TGTGCCAGCAGTTTATATGCTAATGAAAAACTGTTTTTT
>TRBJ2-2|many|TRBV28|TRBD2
CASSLGSGANTGELFF
TGTGCCAGCAGTTTAGGAAGCGGGGCGAACACCGGGGAGCTGTTTTTT
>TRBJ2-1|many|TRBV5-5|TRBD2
CASSKTSEVYNEQFF
TGTGCCAGCAGCAAGACTAGCGAGGTATACAATGAGCAGTTCTTC
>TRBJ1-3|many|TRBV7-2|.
CASGGEGNTIYF
TGTGCCAGCGGGGGAGAGGGGAACACCATATATTTT
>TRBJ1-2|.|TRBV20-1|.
CSASVDYGYTF
TGCAGTGCTAGTGTGGACTATGGCTACACCTTC
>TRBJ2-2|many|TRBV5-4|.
CASSLETGPANTGELFF
TGTGCCAGCAGCTTGGAGACGGGGCCCGCGAACACCGGGGAGCTGTTTTTT
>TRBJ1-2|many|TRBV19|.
CATKGSGYDGYTF
TGTGCCACAAAGGGGTCCGGGTATGATGGCTACACCTTC
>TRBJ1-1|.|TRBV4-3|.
CASSQVLSTNTEAFF
TGCGCCAGCAGCCAAGTTCTGTCTACGAACACTGAAGCTTTCTTT
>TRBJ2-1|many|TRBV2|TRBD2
CASSDATSEYNEQFF
TGTGCCAGCAGTGATGCGACTAGCGAGTATAATGAGCAGTTCTTC
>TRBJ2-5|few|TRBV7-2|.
CASSLTDFQETQYF
TGTGCCAGCAGCTTAACAGACTTCCAAGAGACCCAGTACTTC
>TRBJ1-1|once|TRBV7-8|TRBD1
CASSPRQGAREGAFF
TGTGCCAGCAGCCCGCGACAGGGGGCGCGGGAGGGAGCTTTCTTT
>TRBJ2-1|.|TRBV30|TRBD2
CAWSPNLLAVPGGEQFF
TGTGCCTGGAGTCCTAACCTACTAGCGGTCCCTGGGGGTGAGCAGTTCTTC
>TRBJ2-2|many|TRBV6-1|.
CASTYWTDTGELFF
TGTGCCAGCACTTATTGGACAGACACCGGGGAGCTGTTTTTT
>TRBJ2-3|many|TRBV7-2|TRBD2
CASSLDIILSGSWGTDTQYF
TGTGCCAGCAGCTTAGACATTATTCTTAGCGGGAGTTGGGGCACAGATACGCAGTATTTT
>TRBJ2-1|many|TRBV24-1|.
CATSGGLGSSYNEQFF
TGTGCCACCAGTGGGGGACTGGGAAGCTCCTACAATGAGCAGTTCTTC
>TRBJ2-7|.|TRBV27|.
CASSDKGLEQYF
TGTGCCAGCAGTGATAAAGGGCTCGAGCAGTACTTC
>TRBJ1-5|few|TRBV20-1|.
CSATRAGVDNQPQHF
TGCAGTGCTACCAGAGCGGGGGTTGACAATCAGCCCCAGCATTTT
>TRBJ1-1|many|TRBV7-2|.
CASSPQGEGTEAFF
TGTGCCAGCAGCCCTCAGGGTGAAGGAACTGAAGCTTTCTTT
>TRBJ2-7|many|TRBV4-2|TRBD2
CASRERGLAGGDEQYF
TGTGCCAGCAGAGAAAGGGGACTAGCGGGAGGTGACGAGCAGTACTTC
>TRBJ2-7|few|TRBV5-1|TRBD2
CASSSGLAGNEQYF
TGCGCCAGCAGTTCTGGACTAGCGGGCAACGAGCAGTACTTC
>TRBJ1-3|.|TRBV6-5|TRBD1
CASSPGTGLLSGNTIYF
TGTGCCAGCAGTCCCGGGACAGGCCTGCTCTCTGGAAACACCATATATTTT
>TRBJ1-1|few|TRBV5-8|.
CASSSPPRNTEAFF
TGTGCCAGCAGCTCCCCCCCGAGGAACACTGAAGCTTTCTTT
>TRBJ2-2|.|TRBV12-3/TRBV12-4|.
CASSFGIPPSPQMNTGELFF
TGTGCCAGCAGTTTTGGGATCCCCCCCTCTCCCCAAATGAACACCGGGGAGCTGTTTTTT
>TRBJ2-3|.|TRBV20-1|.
CSARVVTDTQYF
TGCAGTGCTAGAGTCGTTACAGATACGCAGTATTTT
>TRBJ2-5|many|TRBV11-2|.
CASSLAGGHQETQYF
TGTGCCAGCAGCTTAGCGGGGGGACATCAAGAGACCCAGTACTTC
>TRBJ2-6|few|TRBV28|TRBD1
CASSLRQGRYSGANVLTF
TGTGCCAGCAGTTTGCGACAGGGGCGATACTCTGGGGCCAACGTCCTGACTTTC
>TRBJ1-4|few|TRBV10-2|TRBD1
CASSESARGAEKLFF
TGCGCCAGCAGTGAGTCAGCCAGGGGGGCGGAAAAACTGTTTTTT
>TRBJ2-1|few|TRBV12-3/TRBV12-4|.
CASIWQGVKFF
TGTGCCAGCATCTGGCAAGGGGTAAAGTTCTTC